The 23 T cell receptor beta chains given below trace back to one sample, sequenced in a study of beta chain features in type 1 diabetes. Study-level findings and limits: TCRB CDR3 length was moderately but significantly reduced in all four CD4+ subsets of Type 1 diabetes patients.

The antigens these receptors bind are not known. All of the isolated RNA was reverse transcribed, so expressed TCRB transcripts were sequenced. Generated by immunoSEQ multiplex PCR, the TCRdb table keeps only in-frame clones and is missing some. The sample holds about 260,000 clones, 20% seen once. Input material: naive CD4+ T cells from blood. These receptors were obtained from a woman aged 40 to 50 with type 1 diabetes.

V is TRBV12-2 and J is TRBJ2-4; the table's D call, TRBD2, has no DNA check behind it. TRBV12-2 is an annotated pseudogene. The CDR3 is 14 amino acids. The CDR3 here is CASRSGVAKNIQYF. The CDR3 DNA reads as TGTGCAAGTCGCTCCGGGGTAGCCAAAAACATTCAGTACTTC.

The CDR3 sequence: CAWSVPGQGNQPQHF. CDR3 sequence (DNA): TGTGCCTGGAGTGTTCCGGGACAGGGCAATCAGCCCCAGCATTTT. The chain recombines TRBV30 with TRBJ1-5; 8 positions match TRBD1. V shed 0 bases and J 2 bases; nucleotides not matched to a gene: 3. In germline, CDR1 is GTSNPN, CDR2 SVGIG (reference sequence). This CDR3 is 15 amino acids long.

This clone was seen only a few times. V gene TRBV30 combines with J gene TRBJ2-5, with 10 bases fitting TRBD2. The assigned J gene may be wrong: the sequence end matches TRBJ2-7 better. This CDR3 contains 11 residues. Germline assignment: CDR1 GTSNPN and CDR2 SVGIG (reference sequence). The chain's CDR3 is CAWGLADEQYF. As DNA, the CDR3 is TGTGCCTGGGGACTAGCGGACGAGCAGTACTTC.

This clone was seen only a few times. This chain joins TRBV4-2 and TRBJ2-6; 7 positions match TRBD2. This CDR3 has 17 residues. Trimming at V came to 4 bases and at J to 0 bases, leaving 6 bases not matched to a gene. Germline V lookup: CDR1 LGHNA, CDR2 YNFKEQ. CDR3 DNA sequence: TGTGCCAGCAGCCTAGGGGAGGGGAGCTCTGGGGCCAACGTCCTGACTTTC. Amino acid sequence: CASSLGEGSSGANVLTF.

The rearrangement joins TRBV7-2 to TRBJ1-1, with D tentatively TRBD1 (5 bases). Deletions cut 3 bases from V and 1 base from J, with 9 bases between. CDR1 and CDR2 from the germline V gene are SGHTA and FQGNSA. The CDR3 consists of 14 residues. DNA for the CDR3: TGTGCCAGCAGCTTGAGCAGGGAGAACACTGAAGCTTTCTTT. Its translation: CASSLSRENTEAFF.

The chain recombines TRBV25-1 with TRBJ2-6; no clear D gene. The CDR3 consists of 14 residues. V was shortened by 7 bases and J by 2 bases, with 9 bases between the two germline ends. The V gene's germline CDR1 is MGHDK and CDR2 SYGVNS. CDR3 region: CASTSTAGANVLTF. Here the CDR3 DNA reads TGTGCCAGCACTAGTACCGCTGGGGCCAACGTCCTGACTTTC.

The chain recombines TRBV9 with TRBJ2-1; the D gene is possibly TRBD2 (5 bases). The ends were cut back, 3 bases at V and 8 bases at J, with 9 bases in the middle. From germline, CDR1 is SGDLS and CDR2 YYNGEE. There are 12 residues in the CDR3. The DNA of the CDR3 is TGTGCCAGCAGCGCGAGTAGCGATGAGCAGTTCTTC. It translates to CASSASSDEQFF.

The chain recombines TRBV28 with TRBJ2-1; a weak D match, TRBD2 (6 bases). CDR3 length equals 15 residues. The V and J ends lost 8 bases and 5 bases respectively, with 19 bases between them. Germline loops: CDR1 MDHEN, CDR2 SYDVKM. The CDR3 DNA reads TGTGCCAGCGGTGTACCGGGACTGGGGGACAATGAGCAGTTCTTC. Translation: CASGVPGLGDNEQFF.

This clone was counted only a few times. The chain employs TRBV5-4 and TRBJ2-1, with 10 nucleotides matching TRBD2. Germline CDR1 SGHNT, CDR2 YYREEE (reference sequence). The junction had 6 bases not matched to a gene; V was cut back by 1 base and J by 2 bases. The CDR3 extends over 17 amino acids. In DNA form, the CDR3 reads TGTGCCAGCAGCTTGACCATTGGACTAGCGGCCTACAATGAGCAGTTCTTC. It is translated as CASSLTIGLAAYNEQFF. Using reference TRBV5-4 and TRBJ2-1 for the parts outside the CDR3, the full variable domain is ETGVTQSPTHLIKTRGQQVTLRCSSQSGHNTVSWYQQALGQGPQFIFQYYREEENGRGNFPPRFSGLQFPNYSSELNVNALELDDSALYLCASSLTIGLAAYNEQFFGPGTRLTVL.

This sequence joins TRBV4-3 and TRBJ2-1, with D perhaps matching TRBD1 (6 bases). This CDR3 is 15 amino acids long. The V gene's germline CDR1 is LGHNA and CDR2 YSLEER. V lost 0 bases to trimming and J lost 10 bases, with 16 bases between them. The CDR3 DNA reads TGCGCCAGCAGCCAAGATCGTCGGCGTGGGACAGAGCAGTTCTTC. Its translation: CASSQDRRRGTEQFF.

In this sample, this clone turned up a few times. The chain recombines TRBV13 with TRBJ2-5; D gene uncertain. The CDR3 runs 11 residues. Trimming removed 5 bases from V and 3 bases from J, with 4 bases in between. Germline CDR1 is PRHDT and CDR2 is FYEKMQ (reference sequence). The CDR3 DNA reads TGTGCCAGCAGCCAGGAAGAGACCCAGTACTTC. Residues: CASSQEETQYF.

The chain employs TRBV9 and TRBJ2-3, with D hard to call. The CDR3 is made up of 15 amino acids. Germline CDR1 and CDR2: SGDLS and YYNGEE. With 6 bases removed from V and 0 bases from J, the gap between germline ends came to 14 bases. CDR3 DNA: TGTGCCAGCAACCCACGTGCTACTAGCACAGATACGCAGTATTTT. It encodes CASNPRATSTDTQYF.

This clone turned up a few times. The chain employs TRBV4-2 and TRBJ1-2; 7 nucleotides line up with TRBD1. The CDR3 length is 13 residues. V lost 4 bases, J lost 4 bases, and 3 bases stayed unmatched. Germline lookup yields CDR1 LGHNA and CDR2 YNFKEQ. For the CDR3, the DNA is TGTGCCAGCAGCCTACAGGGGCGCTATGGCTACACCTTC. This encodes CASSLQGRYGYTF.

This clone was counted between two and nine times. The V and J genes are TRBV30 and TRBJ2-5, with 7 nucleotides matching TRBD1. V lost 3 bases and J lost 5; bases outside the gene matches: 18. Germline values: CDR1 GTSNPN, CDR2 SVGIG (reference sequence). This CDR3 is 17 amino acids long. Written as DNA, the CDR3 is TGTGCCTGGAGCCCCAACCTCCGGGACCCGGGACAGGAGACCCAGTACTTC. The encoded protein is CAWSPNLRDPGQETQYF. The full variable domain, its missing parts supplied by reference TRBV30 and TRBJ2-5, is SQTIHQWPATLVQPVGSPLSLECTVEGTSNPNLYWYRQAAGRGLQLLFYSVGIGQISSEVPQNLSASRPQDRQFILSSKKLLLSDSGFYLCAWSPNLRDPGQETQYFGPGTRLLVL.

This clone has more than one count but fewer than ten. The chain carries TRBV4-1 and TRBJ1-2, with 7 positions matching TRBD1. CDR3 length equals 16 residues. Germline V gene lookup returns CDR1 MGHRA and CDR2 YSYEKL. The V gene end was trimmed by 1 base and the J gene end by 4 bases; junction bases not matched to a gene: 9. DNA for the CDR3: TGCGCCAGCAGCCAAGGCGATGGAGGGGGCATCTATGGCTACACCTTC. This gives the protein CASSQGDGGGIYGYTF.

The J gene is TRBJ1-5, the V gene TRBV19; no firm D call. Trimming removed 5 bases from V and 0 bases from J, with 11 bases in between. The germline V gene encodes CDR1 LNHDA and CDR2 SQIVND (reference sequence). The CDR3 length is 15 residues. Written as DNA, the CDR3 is TGTGCCAGTAGTCAGACGAGCGGTAGCAATCAGCCCCAGCATTTT. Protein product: CASSQTSGSNQPQHF.

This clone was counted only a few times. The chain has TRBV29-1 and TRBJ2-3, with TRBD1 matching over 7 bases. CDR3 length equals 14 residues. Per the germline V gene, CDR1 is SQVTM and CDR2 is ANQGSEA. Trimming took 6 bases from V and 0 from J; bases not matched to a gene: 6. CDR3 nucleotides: TGCAGCGTCACCGGGACAGCTAGCACAGATACGCAGTATTTT. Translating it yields CSVTGTASTDTQYF.

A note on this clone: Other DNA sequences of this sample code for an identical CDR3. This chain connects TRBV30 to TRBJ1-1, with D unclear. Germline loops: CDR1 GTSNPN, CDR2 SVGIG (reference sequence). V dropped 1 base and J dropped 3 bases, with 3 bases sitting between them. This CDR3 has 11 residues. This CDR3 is CAWSGDTEAFF. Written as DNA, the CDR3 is TGTGCCTGGAGTGGCGACACTGAAGCTTTCTTT.

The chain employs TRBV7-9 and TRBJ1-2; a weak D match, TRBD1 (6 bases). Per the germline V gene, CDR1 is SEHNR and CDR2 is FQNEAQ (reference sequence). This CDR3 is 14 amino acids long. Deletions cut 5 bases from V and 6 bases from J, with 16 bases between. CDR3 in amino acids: CASSQRGGGHGYTF. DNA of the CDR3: TGTGCCAGCAGCCAGCGCGGGGGGGGGCATGGCTACACCTTC.

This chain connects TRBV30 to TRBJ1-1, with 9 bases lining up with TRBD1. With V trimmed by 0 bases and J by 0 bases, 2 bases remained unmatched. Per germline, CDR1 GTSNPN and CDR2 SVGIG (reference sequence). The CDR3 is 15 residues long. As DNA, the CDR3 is TGTGCCTGGAGTGTAGGACAGGGGATGAACACTGAAGCTTTCTTT. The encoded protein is CAWSVGQGMNTEAFF.

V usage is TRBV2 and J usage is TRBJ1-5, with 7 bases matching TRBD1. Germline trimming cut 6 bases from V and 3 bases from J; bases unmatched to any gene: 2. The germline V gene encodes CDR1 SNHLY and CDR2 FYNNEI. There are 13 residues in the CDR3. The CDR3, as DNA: TGTGCCAGCAGGGGACAGACCAATCAGCCCCAGCATTTT. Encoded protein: CASRGQTNQPQHF.

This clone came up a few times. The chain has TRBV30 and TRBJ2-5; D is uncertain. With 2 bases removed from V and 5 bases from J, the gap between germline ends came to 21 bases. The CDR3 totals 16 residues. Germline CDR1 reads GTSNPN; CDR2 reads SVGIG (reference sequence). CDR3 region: CAWSLGSLAMGETQYF. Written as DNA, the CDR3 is TGTGCCTGGAGTCTGGGCTCTTTGGCGATGGGCGAGACCCAGTACTTC.

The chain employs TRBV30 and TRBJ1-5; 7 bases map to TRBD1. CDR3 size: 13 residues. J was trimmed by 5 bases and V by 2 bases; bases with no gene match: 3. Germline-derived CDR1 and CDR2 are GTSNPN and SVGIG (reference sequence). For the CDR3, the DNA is TGTGCCTGGAGTCCCCAGGGGGATCAGCCCCAGCATTTT. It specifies CAWSPQGDQPQHF.